The 22 T cell receptor beta chains presented below share a single source sample, sequenced in a study of cytomegalovirus exposure and HLA in healthy donors. The primer mix had 60 Vbeta and 13 Jbeta primers. Profiling relied on immunoSEQ multiplex PCR, and the TCRdb table lists in-frame clones only, not all of them. The table shows approximately 190,000 clones, with over 70% occurring only once. The sequencing input was PBMCs. Receptor source: a man over 45 in good health and CMV-seronegative.

The chain employs TRBV9 and TRBJ1-2; D might be TRBD1 (6 bases). V lost 3 bases to trimming and J lost 6 bases, with 15 bases between them. The CDR3 runs to 14 residues. Germline V gene sequence: CDR1 SGDLS, CDR2 YYNGEE. CDR3 coding DNA: TGTGCCAGCAGCGCGGGAGGGGGAGTAAATGGCTACACCTTC. Encoded protein: CASSAGGGVNGYTF.

The chain recombines TRBV7-2 with TRBJ1-2; no clear D. This CDR3 contains 13 residues. Between the trimmed V and J ends, which lost 4 bases and 4 bases, there was a span of 10 bases. The germline V gene encodes CDR1 SGHTA and CDR2 FQGNSA. The CDR3 here is CASSSSDSYGYTF. CDR3 nucleotides: TGTGCCAGCAGCTCCAGTGATTCCTATGGCTACACCTTC.

This sequence joins TRBV6-6 and TRBJ2-3; 8 nucleotides match TRBD2. The CDR3 is 13 amino acids. J was trimmed by 1 base and V by 8 bases; bases with no gene match: 2. Germline loops: CDR1 MNHNY, CDR2 SVGAGI (reference sequence). The CDR3 nucleotides are TGTGCCAGCTGGCGGGGGGGCACAGATACGCAGTATTTT. Its translation is CASWRGGTDTQYF.

The chain is built from TRBV27 and TRBJ2-7; a possible D gene is TRBD1 (6 bases). Trimming cost V 5 bases and J 6 bases, with 14 bases left between them. This CDR3 has 13 amino acids. Germline CDR1 MNHEY, CDR2 SMNVEV (reference sequence). Here the CDR3 DNA reads TGTGCCAGCAGTACACAGGGTGCGGGCGAGCAGTACTTC. This sequence encodes CASSTQGAGEQYF.

The V and J genes are TRBV7-2 and TRBJ1-2, with a tentative D call TRBD1 (5 bases). CDR3 length: 13 amino acids. Looked up from germline, CDR1 is SGHTA and CDR2 is FQGNSA. Trimming took off 0 bases at V and 9 bases at J, with 11 bases between the two ends. CDR3 region: CASSLAGGISYTF. For the CDR3, the DNA is TGTGCCAGCAGCTTAGCGGGGGGGATTAGCTACACCTTC.

The V call is TRBV7-2, the J call TRBJ1-1, with 8 bases aligning to TRBD1. Per germline, CDR1 SGHTA and CDR2 FQGNSA. J was trimmed by 5 bases and V by 1 base; bases with no gene match: 3. CDR3 length equals 14 residues. CDR3 nucleotide sequence: TGTGCCAGCAGCTTAGGCAGGGGGCCTACTGAAGCTTTCTTT. It codes for CASSLGRGPTEAFF.

V is TRBV6-5 and J is TRBJ1-5; a possible D gene is TRBD1 (6 bases). The germline CDR1 and CDR2 sequences are MNHEY and SVGAGI. The CDR3 consists of 14 residues. Deletions cut 2 bases from V and 6 bases from J, with 11 bases between. The CDR3 reads CASSYAPGVQPQHF. The CDR3 nucleotides are TGTGCCAGCAGTTACGCGCCAGGGGTTCAGCCCCAGCATTTT.

As for this clone: Other nucleotide sequences from this sample produce the same CDR3. The V gene is TRBV30, the J gene TRBJ2-2, with D perhaps TRBD1 (5 bases). From germline, CDR1 is GTSNPN and CDR2 SVGIG (reference sequence). The CDR3 contains 12 residues. With 2 bases removed from V and 5 bases from J, the gap between germline ends came to 6 bases. The CDR3, as DNA: TGTGCCTGGAGTAGGGGAACCGGGGAGCTGTTTTTT. Its translation: CAWSRGTGELFF.

The chain links TRBV2 to TRBJ2-6, with D perhaps TRBD1 (5 bases). The CDR3 length is 15 residues. V lost 2 bases, J lost 3 bases, and 8 bases lay in between. Germline V gene data show CDR1 as SNHLY and CDR2 as FYNNEI. In DNA, the CDR3 is TGTGCCAGCAGTGAAAGGGGAAGTGGGGCCAACGTCCTGACTTTC. It encodes CASSERGSGANVLTF. Combining the CDR3 with reference TRBV2 and TRBJ2-6 gives the whole variable domain EPEVTQTPSHQVTQMGQEVILRCVPISNHLYFYWYRQILGQKVEFLVSFYNNEISEKSEIFDDQFSVERPDGSNFTLKIRSTKLEDSAMYFCASSERGSGANVLTFGAGSRLTVL.

The sample holds one count of this clone. The chain carries TRBV12-5 and TRBJ2-2; tentatively, D is TRBD1 (5 bases). The CDR3 spans 12 residues. Trimming stripped 6 bases from V and 7 bases from J, with 9 bases between. Germline V gene data show CDR1 as LGHNT and CDR2 as FRNRAP. The CDR3 bases are TGTGCTAGTGGAGGGGAAGGCGGGGAGCTGTTTTTT. Protein product: CASGGEGGELFF. Full variable domain (remainder filled in from reference TRBV12-5 and TRBJ2-2): DARVTQTPRHKVTEMGQEVTMRCQPILGHNTVFWYRQTMMQGLELLAYFRNRAPLDDSGMPKDRFSAEMPDATLATLKIQPSEPRDSAVYFCASGGEGGELFFGEGSRLTVL.

The chain has TRBV19 and TRBJ1-6, with no clear D. This CDR3 spans 12 amino acids. Germline V lookup: CDR1 LNHDA, CDR2 SQIVND (reference sequence). Trimming cost V 7 bases and J 7 bases, with 8 bases left between them. The CDR3 bases are TGTGCCAGTAAACGGGGAAATTCACCCCTCCACTTT. Its protein product is CASKRGNSPLHF.

This clone was seen a few times. This rearrangement joins TRBV12-5 to TRBJ1-2; D uncertain. CDR3 length: 17 residues. CDR1 LGHNT and CDR2 FRNRAP come from the germline V gene. V was shortened by 5 bases and J by 1 base, with 20 bases between the two germline ends. The DNA of the CDR3 is TGTGCTAGTGGTCCCCCAGGACGGGGAACCCTTAACTATGGCTACACCTTC. Translated, it gives CASGPPGRGTLNYGYTF.

CDR3 nucleotides: TGCGCCAGCAGCCGAAACATGTGGACAATCCTTAATGAAAAACTGTTTTTT. As protein: CASSRNMWTILNEKLFF. V and J are TRBV4-3 and TRBJ1-4; possible D gene TRBD1, 5 bases. V shed 4 bases and J shed 4 bases, with 19 bases lying between them. This CDR3 comprises 17 residues. CDR1 and CDR2 from the germline V gene are LGHNA and YSLEER.

This rearrangement joins TRBV4-3 to TRBJ2-7, with 9 bases aligning to TRBD2. Germline V lookup: CDR1 LGHNA, CDR2 YSLEER. The ends lost 4 bases at V and 2 bases at J; junction bases unmatched: 3. This CDR3 has 14 residues. Here the CDR3 DNA reads TGCGCCAGCAGCCCAAGCGGGGGGCCCTACGAGCAGTACTTC. Translated, it gives CASSPSGGPYEQYF.

The rearrangement links TRBV2 to TRBJ1-3; D gene unclear. Germline V gives CDR1 SNHLY, CDR2 FYNNEI. This CDR3 region has 12 residues. V shed 6 bases and J shed 0 bases, with 3 bases lying between them. As DNA, the CDR3 is TGTGCCAGCAGCTACTCTGGAAACACCATATATTTT. It specifies CASSYSGNTIYF.

The chain carries TRBV27 and TRBJ2-1; D is unresolved. This CDR3 contains 16 residues. CDR1 and CDR2 (germline): MNHEY, SMNVEV (reference sequence). V lost 0 bases to trimming and J lost 8 bases, with 17 bases between them. CDR3 DNA: TGTGCCAGCAGTTTATCGAGGTTTATTGGGTCCGATGAGCAGTTCTTC. Translating it yields CASSLSRFIGSDEQFF.

This chain joins TRBV19 and TRBJ2-3, with 7 bases fitting TRBD1. Germline assignment: CDR1 LNHDA and CDR2 SQIVND (reference sequence). There are 16 residues in the CDR3. Trimming cost V 6 bases and J 3 bases; bases outside gene matches: 12. Written as DNA, the CDR3 is TGTGCCAGTAGCCAACGAACCGCAGGGGGAACAGATACGCAGTATTTT. This translates into CASSQRTAGGTDTQYF.

This clone was detected only once. V gene TRBV7-6 combines with J gene TRBJ2-7, with D unclear. CDR3 length: 14 residues. CDR1 and CDR2 from the germline V gene are SGHVS and FNYEAQ. Trimming took off 8 bases at V and 1 base at J, with 15 bases between the two ends. DNA of the CDR3: TGTGCCAGCGGCTATAGCCCGGATTCCTACGAGCAGTACTTC. Its translation is CASGYSPDSYEQYF.

DNA for the CDR3: TGTGCCAGCAGCGTAGGGGGAGCAGGGGGGACAGGGGCAAACGAGCAGTACTTC. Residues: CASSVGGAGGTGANEQYF. The rearrangement joins TRBV9 to TRBJ2-5; 10 bases align to TRBD1. The J call is uncertain, as TRBJ2-7 better fits the DNA end. Looked up from germline, CDR1 is SGDLS and CDR2 is YYNGEE. The CDR3 loop spans 18 amino acids.

The rearrangement uses TRBV4-2 and TRBJ2-3, with D perhaps matching TRBD2 (5 bases). The germline V gene has CDR1 LGHNA and CDR2 YNFKEQ. This CDR3 contains 15 residues. Between the trimmed V and J ends, which lost 0 bases and 0 bases, there was a span of 7 bases. CDR3 sequence reads: CASSQERRSTDTQYF. CDR3 DNA sequence: TGTGCCAGCAGCCAAGAGCGGAGGAGCACAGATACGCAGTATTTT.

The rearrangement uses TRBV5-6 and TRBJ2-2, with 8 bases that match TRBD1. The germline CDR1 and CDR2 sequences are SGHDT and YYEEEE. This CDR3 spans 15 amino acids. After removal of 4 bases from V and 5 bases from J, the junction contained 7 bases not matched to a gene. The CDR3 here is CASSRQGMRTGELFF. The DNA for the CDR3 is TGTGCCAGCAGCCGACAGGGGATGAGGACCGGGGAGCTGTTTTTT.

V usage is TRBV19 and J usage is TRBJ2-2; D perhaps matches TRBD1 (6 bases). V shed 9 bases and J shed 7 bases, with 21 bases lying between them. This CDR3 contains 15 residues. Germline CDR1 and CDR2: LNHDA and SQIVND (reference sequence). The CDR3 region has the DNA TGTGCCAGCCGGCCGGGGTGGGGGCCCGGCGGGGAGCTGTTTTTT. It codes for CASRPGWGPGGELFF.